This T cell receptor (beta chain) was observed in a study of T cell responses to AZD1222 COVID-19 vaccine. About the study: The analysis combined second doses at about 4 or about 12 weeks.

The table lists this clone with a few counts. Antigen specificity is unknown. The V and J ends lost 1 base and 5 bases respectively, with 9 bases between them. The CDR3 is 14 residues long. From germline, CDR1 is SEHNR and CDR2 FQNEAQ (reference sequence). TCRdb keeps only in-frame clones here, not all; method: immunoSEQ multiplex PCR. The sample gives about 76,000 clones, around nine tenths of which show up once; under 13% is in the top ten. Study results and caveats: The study reported that nearly half of spike-specific TCRs target unmutated variant regions.

The receptor comes from an adult in good health. Source: peripheral blood, taken on day 0 of AZD1222 vaccination. This sequence joins TRBV7-9 and TRBJ2-4, with D tentatively TRBD2 (5 bases). The CDR3 sequence: CASSLVGGENIQYF. CDR3 sequence (DNA): TGTGCCAGCAGCTTAGTTGGAGGCGAAAACATTCAGTACTTC.